This paragraph covers one T cell receptor (beta chain) sequence. The source of the sample is a study of blood T cell repertoires in COVID-19. About the research overall: The origin of the acute and convalescent COVID-19 samples was the United States, Italy and Spain. Sample material is recorded as cDNA or gDNA derived from T cells, B-cell-depleted T cells, or PBMCs.

As processed by the authors: Estimated nucleated cell counts came from reference gene primer amplification. Sequenced by immunoSEQ multiplex PCR; TCRdb stores in-frame clones only, minus some. V and J calls and clone size are those listed in that table; D and trimming were worked out from the DNA. The data hold some 100,000 clones, with around 85% observed a single time. Germline trimming cut 5 bases from V and 7 bases from J; bases unmatched to any gene: 8. Germline CDR1 SGHTA, CDR2 FQGNSA. This CDR3 has 14 amino acids. The chain has TRBV7-2 and TRBJ2-7, with TRBD2 identical over 10 bases. Sequenced material: peripheral blood. The receptor was isolated from an older woman with active or convalescent COVID-19. The CDR3 DNA reads as TGTGCCAGCAGCCCACTCGGACTAGCGGCGGAGCAGTACTTC. This encodes CASSPLGLAAEQYF.